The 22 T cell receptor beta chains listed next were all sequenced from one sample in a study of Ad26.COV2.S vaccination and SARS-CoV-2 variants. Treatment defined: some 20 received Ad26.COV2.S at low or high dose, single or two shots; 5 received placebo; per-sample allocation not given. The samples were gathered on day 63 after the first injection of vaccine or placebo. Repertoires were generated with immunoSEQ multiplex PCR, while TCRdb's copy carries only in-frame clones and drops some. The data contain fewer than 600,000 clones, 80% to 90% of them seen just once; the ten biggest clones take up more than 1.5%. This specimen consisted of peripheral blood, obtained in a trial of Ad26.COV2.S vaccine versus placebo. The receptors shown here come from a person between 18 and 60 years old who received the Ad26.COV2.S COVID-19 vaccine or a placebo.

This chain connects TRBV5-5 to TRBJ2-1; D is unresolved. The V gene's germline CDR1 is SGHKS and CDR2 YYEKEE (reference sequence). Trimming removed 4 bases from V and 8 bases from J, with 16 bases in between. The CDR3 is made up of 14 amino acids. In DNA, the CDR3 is TGTGCCAGCAGCCAAATGAAAGGGTTTTATGAGCAGTTCTTC. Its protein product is CASSQMKGFYEQFF.

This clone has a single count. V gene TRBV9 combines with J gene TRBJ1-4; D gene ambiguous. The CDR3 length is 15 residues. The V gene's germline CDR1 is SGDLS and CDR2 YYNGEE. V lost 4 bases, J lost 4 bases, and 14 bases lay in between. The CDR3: CASSPRVSHNEKLFF. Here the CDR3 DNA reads TGTGCCAGCAGCCCCCGGGTTTCGCATAATGAAAAACTGTTTTTT.

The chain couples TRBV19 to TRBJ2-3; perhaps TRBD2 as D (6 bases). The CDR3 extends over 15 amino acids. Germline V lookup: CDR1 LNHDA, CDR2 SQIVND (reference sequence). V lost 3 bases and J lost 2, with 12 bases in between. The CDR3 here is CASSITGVATDTQYF. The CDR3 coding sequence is TGTGCCAGTAGTATCACGGGAGTGGCCACAGATACGCAGTATTTT.

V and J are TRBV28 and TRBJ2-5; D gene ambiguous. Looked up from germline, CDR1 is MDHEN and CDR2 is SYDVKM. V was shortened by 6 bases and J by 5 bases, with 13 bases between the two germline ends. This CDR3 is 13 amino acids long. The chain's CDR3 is CASRTGRPETQYF. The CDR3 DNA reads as TGTGCCAGCAGGACCGGACGACCGGAGACCCAGTACTTC.

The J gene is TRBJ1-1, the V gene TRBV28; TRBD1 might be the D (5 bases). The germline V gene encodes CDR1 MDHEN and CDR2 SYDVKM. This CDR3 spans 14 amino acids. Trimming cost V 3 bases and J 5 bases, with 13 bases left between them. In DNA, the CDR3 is TGTGCCAGCAGTTTTTCTCCAGGGCAAACTGAAGCTTTCTTT. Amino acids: CASSFSPGQTEAFF.

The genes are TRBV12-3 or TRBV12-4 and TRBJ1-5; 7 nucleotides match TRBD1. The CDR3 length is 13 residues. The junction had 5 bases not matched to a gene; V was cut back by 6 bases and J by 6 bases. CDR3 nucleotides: TGTGCCAGCAGAGGACAGGATCCTCAGCCCCAGCATTTT. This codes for CASRGQDPQPQHF.

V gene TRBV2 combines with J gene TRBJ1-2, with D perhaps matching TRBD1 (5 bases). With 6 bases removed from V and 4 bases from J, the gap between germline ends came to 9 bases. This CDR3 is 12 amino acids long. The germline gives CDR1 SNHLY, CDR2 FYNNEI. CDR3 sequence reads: CASRGDFYGYTF. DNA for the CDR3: TGTGCCAGCAGGGGGGATTTCTATGGCTACACCTTC.

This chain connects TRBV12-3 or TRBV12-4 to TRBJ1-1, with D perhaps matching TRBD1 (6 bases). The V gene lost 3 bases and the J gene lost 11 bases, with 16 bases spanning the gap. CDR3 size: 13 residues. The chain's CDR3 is CASSFSTGRQAFF. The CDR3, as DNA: TGTGCCAGCAGTTTCTCAACAGGGCGGCAGGCTTTCTTT.

The CDR3 here is CASSLDRGNEQFF. The CDR3 DNA sequence: TGTGCCAGCAGCTTAGACAGGGGTAATGAGCAGTTCTTC. V is TRBV7-3 and J is TRBJ2-1; 8 nucleotides match TRBD1. The CDR3 spans 13 residues. CDR1 SGHTA and CDR2 FQGTGA come from the germline V gene. Germline trimming cut 2 bases from V and 7 bases from J; bases unmatched to any gene: 1. The whole variable domain, remainder taken from reference TRBV7-3 and TRBJ2-1, is GAGVSQTPSNKVTEKGKYVELRCDPISGHTALYWYRQSLGQGPEFLIYFQGTGAADDSGLPNDRFFAVRPEGSVSTLKIQRTERGDSAVYLCASSLDRGNEQFFGPGTRLTVL.

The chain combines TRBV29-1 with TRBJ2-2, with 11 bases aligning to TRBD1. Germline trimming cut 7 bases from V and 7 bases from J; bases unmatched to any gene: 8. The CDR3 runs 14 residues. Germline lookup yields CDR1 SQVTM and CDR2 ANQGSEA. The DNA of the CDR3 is TGCAGCGCTAGGGACAGGGGGAGGAGCGGGGAGCTGTTTTTT. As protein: CSARDRGRSGELFF.

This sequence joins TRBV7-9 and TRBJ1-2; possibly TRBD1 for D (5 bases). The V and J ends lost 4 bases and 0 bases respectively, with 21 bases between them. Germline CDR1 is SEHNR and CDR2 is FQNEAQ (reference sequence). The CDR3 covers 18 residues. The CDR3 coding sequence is TGTGCCAGCAGCTCCATTGGGGGGAAGGGGCAGACTAACTATGGCTACACCTTC. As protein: CASSSIGGKGQTNYGYTF.

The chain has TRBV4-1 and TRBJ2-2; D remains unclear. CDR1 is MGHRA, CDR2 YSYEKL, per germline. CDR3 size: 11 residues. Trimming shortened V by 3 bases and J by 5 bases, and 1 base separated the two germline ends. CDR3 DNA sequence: TGCGCCAGCAGCCAGACCGGGGAGCTGTTTTTT. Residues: CASSQTGELFF.

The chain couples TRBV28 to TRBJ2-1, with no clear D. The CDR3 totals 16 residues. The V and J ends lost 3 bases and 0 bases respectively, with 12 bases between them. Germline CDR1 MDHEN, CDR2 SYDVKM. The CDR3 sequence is CASSFPSSSSYNEQFF. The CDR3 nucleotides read TGTGCCAGCAGTTTTCCCTCTTCTAGCTCCTACAATGAGCAGTTCTTC.

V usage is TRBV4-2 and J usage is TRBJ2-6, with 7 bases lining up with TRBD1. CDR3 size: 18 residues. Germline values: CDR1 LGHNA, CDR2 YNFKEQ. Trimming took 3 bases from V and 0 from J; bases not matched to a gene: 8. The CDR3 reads CASSQPGQFYSGANVLTF. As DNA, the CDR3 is TGTGCCAGCAGCCAGCCGGGACAGTTTTACTCTGGGGCCAACGTCCTGACTTTC.

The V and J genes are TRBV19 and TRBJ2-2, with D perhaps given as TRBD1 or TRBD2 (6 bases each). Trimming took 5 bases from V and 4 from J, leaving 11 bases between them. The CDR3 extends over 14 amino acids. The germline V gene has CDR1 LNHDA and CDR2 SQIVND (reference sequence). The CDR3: CASSGGRITGELFF. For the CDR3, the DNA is TGTGCCAGTAGTGGGGGGCGCATCACCGGGGAGCTGTTTTTT. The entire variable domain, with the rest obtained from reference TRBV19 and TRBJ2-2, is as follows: DGGITQSPKYLFRKEGQNVTLSCEQNLNHDAMYWYRQDPGQGLRLIYYSQIVNDFQKGDIAEGYSVSREKKESFPLTVTSAQKNPTAFYLCASSGGRITGELFFGEGSRLTVL.

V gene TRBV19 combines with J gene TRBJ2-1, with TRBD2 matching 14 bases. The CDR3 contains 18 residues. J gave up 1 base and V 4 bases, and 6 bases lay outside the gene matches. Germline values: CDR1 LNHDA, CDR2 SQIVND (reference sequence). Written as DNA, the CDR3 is TGTGCCAGTAGTACGGGACTAGCGGGGGTCCAGTCCTACAATGAGCAGTTCTTC. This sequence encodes CASSTGLAGVQSYNEQFF.

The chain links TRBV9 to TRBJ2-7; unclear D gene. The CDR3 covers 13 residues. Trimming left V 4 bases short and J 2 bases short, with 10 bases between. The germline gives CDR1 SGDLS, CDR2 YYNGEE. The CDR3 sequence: CASSPPHTYEQYF. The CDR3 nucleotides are TGTGCCAGCAGCCCACCCCATACCTACGAGCAGTACTTC.

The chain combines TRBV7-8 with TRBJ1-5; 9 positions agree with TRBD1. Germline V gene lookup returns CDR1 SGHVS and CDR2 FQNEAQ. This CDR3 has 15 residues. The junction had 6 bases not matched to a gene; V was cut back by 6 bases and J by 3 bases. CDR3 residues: CASSKQGAVNQPQHF. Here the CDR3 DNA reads TGTGCCAGCAGTAAACAGGGGGCGGTCAATCAGCCCCAGCATTTT. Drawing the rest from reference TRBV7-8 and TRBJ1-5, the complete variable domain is GAGVSQSPRYKVAKRGQDVALRCDPISGHVSLFWYQQALGQGPEFLTYFQNEAQLDKSGLPSDRFFAERPEGSVSTLKIQRTQQEDSAVYLCASSKQGAVNQPQHFGDGTRLSIL.

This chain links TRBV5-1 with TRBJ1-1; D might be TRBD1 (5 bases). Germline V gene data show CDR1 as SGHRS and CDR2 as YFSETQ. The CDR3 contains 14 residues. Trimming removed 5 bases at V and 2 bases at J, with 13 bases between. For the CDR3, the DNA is TGCGCCAGCAGGCCCGGGACGGTCAACACTGAAGCTTTCTTT. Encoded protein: CASRPGTVNTEAFF.

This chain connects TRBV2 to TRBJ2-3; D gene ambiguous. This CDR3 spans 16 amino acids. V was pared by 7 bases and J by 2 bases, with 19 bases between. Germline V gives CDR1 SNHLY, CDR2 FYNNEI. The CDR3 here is CASIRTYIDSTDTQYF. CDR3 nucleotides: TGTGCCAGCATCCGGACCTACATTGATTCCACAGATACGCAGTATTTT.

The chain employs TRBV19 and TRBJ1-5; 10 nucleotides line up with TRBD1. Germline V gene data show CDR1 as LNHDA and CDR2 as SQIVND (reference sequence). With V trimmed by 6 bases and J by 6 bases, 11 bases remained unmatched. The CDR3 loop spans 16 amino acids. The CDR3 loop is CASRPWTGGVGQPQHF. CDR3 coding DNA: TGTGCCAGTAGACCTTGGACAGGGGGTGTGGGTCAGCCCCAGCATTTT.

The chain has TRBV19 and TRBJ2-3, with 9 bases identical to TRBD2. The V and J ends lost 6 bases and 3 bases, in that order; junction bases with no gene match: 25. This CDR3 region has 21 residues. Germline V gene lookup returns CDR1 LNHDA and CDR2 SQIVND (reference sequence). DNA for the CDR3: TGTGCCAGTAGAAAAGCCCCCCCCGGTAGCGGGGGAACCTCAAAGACAGATACGCAGTATTTT. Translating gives CASRKAPPGSGGTSKTDTQYF.